Each of the 25 T cell receptor beta chains below was sequenced from the same sample in a study of cytomegalovirus exposure and HLA in healthy donors. It was with 60 Vbeta and 13 Jbeta primers that the PCR ran. Here immunoSEQ multiplex PCR was the method, and the copy in TCRdb shows in-frame clones only, minus some. The data show about 120,000 clones, approximately 80% seen once. The specimen sequenced was PBMCs. The receptors were gathered from a woman younger than 35 in good health and CMV-seronegative.

This clone was observed a single time. This chain links TRBV4-3 with TRBJ1-6; D may be TRBD1 (5 bases). Germline CDR1 reads LGHNA; CDR2 reads YSLEER. The V and J ends lost 1 base and 12 bases respectively, with 19 bases between them. The CDR3 covers 16 residues. In nucleotides, the CDR3 is TGCGCCAGCAGCCAAGGGTATACAGGAAAGGGCGGACCCCTCCACTTT. The encoded protein is CASSQGYTGKGGPLHF.

The V gene is TRBV2, the J gene TRBJ2-5; weak D call: TRBD2 (5 bases). The CDR3 is 15 amino acids. V was trimmed by 2 bases and J by 7 bases, leaving 17 bases between them. Germline V CDR1 and CDR2: SNHLY, FYNNEI. CDR3 sequence: CASSERAGTGVTQYF. CDR3 in DNA: TGTGCCAGCAGTGAACGGGCAGGAACCGGGGTGACCCAGTACTTC.

J is TRBJ2-3 and V is TRBV27; 9 nucleotides agree with TRBD2. This CDR3 contains 18 residues. V trimming: 8 bases; J trimming: 4 bases; junction bases outside the gene matches: 19. Germline CDR1 reads MNHEY; CDR2 reads SMNVEV (reference sequence). CDR3 residues: CASAPLRVAGDGADTQYF. DNA for the CDR3: TGTGCCAGCGCACCTCTCCGGGTAGCGGGAGATGGGGCAGATACGCAGTATTTT.

This clone was picked up a small number of times. The chain recombines TRBV6-1 with TRBJ2-7; 8 positions agree with TRBD1. J gave up 12 bases and V 2 bases, and 9 bases lay outside the gene matches. The CDR3 extends over 13 amino acids. The germline CDR1 and CDR2 sequences are MNHNS and SASEGT. The DNA of the CDR3 is TGTGCCAGCAGTGAACAGGGGCGGGACAGGCCGTACTTC. As protein: CASSEQGRDRPYF.

The chain recombines TRBV4-2 with TRBJ2-7; 10 positions agree with TRBD2. CDR1 is LGHNA and CDR2 is YNFKEQ in the germline V gene. The CDR3 consists of 15 residues. V lost 3 bases and J lost 3; bases outside the gene matches: 5. In DNA form, the CDR3 reads TGTGCCAGCAGCCAGGGGGCTAGCGGGAGCTACGAGCAGTACTTC. It yields the protein CASSQGASGSYEQYF.

The CDR3 region has the DNA TGTGCCAGCAGCCCTCGCGCGGGGGTGACTTACAATGAGCAGTTCTTC. Translating it yields CASSPRAGVTYNEQFF. The gene calls are TRBV5-4 and TRBJ2-1; 7 bases line up with TRBD2. The CDR3 runs to 16 residues. Germline V gives CDR1 SGHNT, CDR2 YYREEE (reference sequence). V shed 4 bases and J 4 bases; nucleotides not matched to a gene: 11.

The chain combines TRBV6-5 with TRBJ1-4, with TRBD1 identical over 7 bases. Trimming cost V 6 bases and J 5 bases; bases outside gene matches: 6. This CDR3 is built from 14 residues. Per germline, CDR1 MNHEY and CDR2 SVGAGI. The CDR3 DNA reads TGTGCCAGCAGACCGGGACAGCCGAATGAAAAACTGTTTTTT. Translating it yields CASRPGQPNEKLFF.

The chain uses TRBV4-1 and TRBJ1-2; D is ambiguous. Germline CDR1 MGHRA, CDR2 YSYEKL. V was cut by 3 bases and J by 5 bases, with 10 bases left in between. CDR3 size: 13 residues. As DNA, the CDR3 is TGCGCCAGCAGCCAGGCGGGAAAGTATGGCTACACCTTC. Amino acids: CASSQAGKYGYTF.

The genes are TRBV18 and TRBJ1-2, with 8 bases matching TRBD1. The germline gives CDR1 KGHSH, CDR2 LQKENI. V lost 5 bases, J lost 7 bases, and 3 bases stayed unmatched. The CDR3 runs 12 residues. The CDR3 sequence: CASSEDRAGYTF. The CDR3 DNA reads TGTGCCAGCTCAGAGGACAGGGCTGGCTACACCTTC.

The V gene is TRBV7-9, the J gene TRBJ1-6; D remains ambiguous. CDR1 and CDR2 from the germline V gene are SEHNR and FQNEAQ (reference sequence). This CDR3 has 14 amino acids. V was shortened by 5 bases and J by 7 bases, with 12 bases between the two germline ends. This chain's CDR3 is CASSAARENSPLHF. Written as DNA, the CDR3 is TGTGCCAGCAGCGCCGCCCGGGAAAATTCACCCCTCCACTTT.

This clone has more than one count but fewer than ten. This chain uses TRBV30 with TRBJ2-7; 7 bases fit TRBD2. The CDR3 spans 14 residues. V was clipped by 4 bases and J by 2 bases; unmatched bases: 8. Germline V gives CDR1 GTSNPN, CDR2 SVGIG (reference sequence). The CDR3, as DNA: TGTGCCTGGAAGGCTGGGACTACTACCTACGAGCAGTACTTC. Translated, it gives CAWKAGTTTYEQYF.

The chain recombines TRBV6-5 with TRBJ2-3; D unresolved. Germline lookup yields CDR1 MNHEY and CDR2 SVGAGI. This CDR3 comprises 12 residues. The V and J ends lost 6 bases and 2 bases respectively, with 6 bases between them. The CDR3 reads CASRGTTDTQYF. The CDR3 DNA sequence: TGTGCCAGCAGGGGCACCACAGATACGCAGTATTTT.

The chain is built from TRBV4-1 and TRBJ2-7; TRBD1 might be the D (7 bases). Germline CDR1 MGHRA, CDR2 YSYEKL. The CDR3 is 15 amino acids. The V gene lost 1 base and the J gene lost 4 bases, with 14 bases spanning the gap. As DNA, the CDR3 is TGCGCCAGCAGCCAAGCAGGGGGGCTTGGGTACGAGCAGTACTTC. Its protein is CASSQAGGLGYEQYF.

The chain has TRBV5-4 and TRBJ2-7; 9 bases map to TRBD2. V was clipped by 2 bases and J by 2 bases; unmatched bases: 2. CDR1 is SGHNT and CDR2 is YYREEE in the germline V gene (reference sequence). This CDR3 region has 14 residues. The DNA of the CDR3 is TGTGCCAGCAGCTTTAGCGGGAGCCCCTACGAGCAGTACTTC. This gives the protein CASSFSGSPYEQYF.

The V gene is TRBV5-1, the J gene TRBJ1-3, with 7 bases identical to TRBD1. V gave up 0 bases and J gave up 1 base; unmatched junction bases: 4. This CDR3 has 16 amino acids. Per germline, CDR1 SGHRS and CDR2 YFSETQ. CDR3 nucleotide sequence: TGCGCCAGCAGCTTGGCCGAGACAGGGTCTGGAAACACCATATATTTT. Protein product: CASSLAETGSGNTIYF.

This clone was seen only once. This chain connects TRBV5-6 to TRBJ1-1; 8 bases are shared with TRBD1. V was clipped by 1 base and J by 0 bases; unmatched bases: 8. Germline CDR1 and CDR2: SGHDT and YYEEEE. The CDR3 is 17 amino acids. This CDR3 is CASSLNRGVRLNTEAFF. CDR3 sequence (DNA): TGTGCCAGCAGCTTGAACAGGGGGGTGAGATTGAACACTGAAGCTTTCTTT.

The V and J genes are TRBV11-2 and TRBJ2-3, with D unresolved. With 10 bases removed from V and 4 bases from J, the gap between germline ends came to 3 bases. Germline V gene sequence: CDR1 SGHAT, CDR2 FQNNGV. The CDR3 is made up of 9 amino acids. CDR3 bases: TGTGCCACCTCAGATACGCAGTATTTT. Protein product: CATSDTQYF.

The rearrangement links TRBV5-1 to TRBJ1-2, with 10 bases lining up with TRBD1. From germline, CDR1 is SGHRS and CDR2 YFSETQ. The length of the CDR3 is 13 residues. The V gene end was trimmed by 4 bases and the J gene end by 6 bases; junction bases not matched to a gene: 3. CDR3 bases: TGCGCCAGCAGCGCGGACAGGGGGGATGGCTACACCTTC. Its translation: CASSADRGDGYTF.

The V and J genes are TRBV10-2 and TRBJ2-7; perhaps TRBD1 as D (5 bases). Germline CDR1 is WSHSY and CDR2 is SAAADI. The V gene lost 6 bases and the J gene lost 3 bases, with 9 bases spanning the gap. The CDR3 has 12 residues. CDR3 amino acids: CASRGQYYEQYF. CDR3 nucleotide sequence: TGCGCCAGCAGGGGGCAATACTACGAGCAGTACTTC.

The genes are TRBV30 and TRBJ1-1; TRBD1 aligns across 9 bases. The V segment lost 0 bases and the J segment 3 bases; nucleotides outside the gene matches: 11. CDR3 size: 17 residues. Germline lookup yields CDR1 GTSNPN and CDR2 SVGIG (reference sequence). The CDR3 loop is CAWSVRDREGRDTEAFF. The CDR3 DNA reads as TGTGCCTGGAGTGTACGGGACAGGGAGGGAAGGGACACTGAAGCTTTCTTT. Drawing the rest from reference TRBV30 and TRBJ1-1, the complete variable domain is SQTIHQWPATLVQPVGSPLSLECTVEGTSNPNLYWYRQAAGRGLQLLFYSVGIGQISSEVPQNLSASRPQDRQFILSSKKLLLSDSGFYLCAWSVRDREGRDTEAFFGQGTRLTVV.

V usage is TRBV7-8 and J usage is TRBJ2-5, with TRBD2 matching 16 bases. The V segment lost 4 bases and the J segment 4 bases; nucleotides outside the gene matches: 9. The germline V gene has CDR1 SGHVS and CDR2 FQNEAQ. This CDR3 is 18 amino acids long. The CDR3 nucleotides are TGTGCCAGCAGCTCGGGACTAGCGGGGGGGCCCAAAGGAGAGACCCAGTACTTC. This encodes CASSSGLAGGPKGETQYF. Full variable domain (outside the CDR3, taken from reference TRBV7-8 and TRBJ2-5): GAGVSQSPRYKVAKRGQDVALRCDPISGHVSLFWYQQALGQGPEFLTYFQNEAQLDKSGLPSDRFFAERPEGSVSTLKIQRTQQEDSAVYLCASSSGLAGGPKGETQYFGPGTRLLVL.

The rearrangement uses TRBV7-2 and TRBJ2-4; 11 nucleotides align to TRBD2. There are 19 residues in the CDR3. V dropped 2 bases and J dropped 0; count of bases not matched to a gene: 9. Germline-derived CDR1 and CDR2 are SGHTA and FQGNSA. The CDR3 here is CASSLSVTSGTLAKNIQYF. The CDR3 nucleotides read TGTGCCAGCAGCTTATCTGTGACTAGCGGGACCCTAGCCAAAAACATTCAGTACTTC.

The chain recombines TRBV2 with TRBJ1-1; no clear D gene. The germline V gene has CDR1 SNHLY and CDR2 FYNNEI. The CDR3 length is 16 residues. V lost 3 bases and J lost 0, with 14 bases in between. The DNA of the CDR3 is TGTGCCAGCAGTGAGGTAGGGAGAGGGATGAACACTGAAGCTTTCTTT. This translates into CASSEVGRGMNTEAFF.

This clone has only one observation. V and J are TRBV19 and TRBJ1-4, with a possible D match to TRBD1 (6 bases). Germline lookup yields CDR1 LNHDA and CDR2 SQIVND (reference sequence). V gave up 5 bases and J gave up 8 bases, with 15 bases separating them. The CDR3 covers 14 residues. CDR3 loop: CASSGAQGGEKLFF. Here the CDR3 DNA reads TGTGCCAGTAGTGGAGCACAGGGTGGAGAAAAACTGTTTTTT.

The table lists this clone with a count of one. The CDR3 DNA is TGTGCCAGCAGCCCCCTTAGAGGCCCCCTGAATGAGCAGTTCTTC. Encoded protein: CASSPLRGPLNEQFF. The chain has TRBV5-6 and TRBJ2-1; unclear D gene. The germline gives CDR1 SGHDT, CDR2 YYEEEE. V was trimmed by 4 bases and J by 7 bases, leaving 18 bases between them. CDR3 size: 15 residues.